These T cell receptor beta chains were read from a single sample in a study of cytomegalovirus exposure and HLA in healthy donors. The protocol was immunoSEQ multiplex PCR, while the TCRdb copy is restricted to in-frame clones and leaves out a portion. There are 150,000 or so clones in the sample; around 82% occur only once, and about a tenth lies in the top ten. Sequencing was carried out using PBMCs. The source of these receptors is a man aged 30 to 39 in good health and CMV-seropositive. CDR3s leave out the opening cysteine and the closing phenylalanine or tryptophan. D genes are given only for firm matches.

d_call v_call cdr3_aa
NA TRBV4-1 ASSQGVKQPQH
TRBD1 TRBV6-5 ASSRELQGDYGYT
NA TRBV5-6 ASSPGPRGAF
NA TRBV27 ASSSPADTQY
NA TRBV7-9 ASSPKVQTEQY
NA TRBV28 ASRGTLGEQY
TRBD1 TRBV6-6 ASSSLGQGASEQY
NA TRBV7-9 ASSGAPTGTEAF
NA TRBV5-5 ASSLFQNYGYT
NA TRBV21-1 ASSLGAPSGTYEQY
TRBD2 TRBV29-1 SVAGGRASREQY
TRBD1 TRBV6-5 ASSSRQGGQPQH
NA TRBV7-8 ASSLDDRTNEKLF
NA TRBV5-4 ASSLDMQETQY
TRBD2 TRBV11-2 ASSLVPSGGGYNEQF
NA TRBV6-6 ASSYGQGNEQY
TRBD2 TRBV7-2 ASSLGPGTSGGAYEQY
NA TRBV19 ASSLRGSTGSPLH
TRBD1 TRBV6-5 ASSPGQVYNEQF
TRBD1 TRBV5-6 ASSLGVGQGSRNIQY
NA TRBV7-6 ASSSRTVSNQPQH
NA TRBV12-2 ASRLARRQGPKNIQY
NA TRBV28 ASSFEQSQETQY
TRBD1 TRBV19 ASTRTGGEKLF
NA TRBV28 ASSFAESGANVLT
NA TRBV11-3 ASSLQGTGELF
NA TRBV5-1 ASSFRNEQY
TRBD1 TRBV28 ASSLGTGQEFNEQF
TRBD2 TRBV19 ASSPRNSGGVEQF
TRBD1 TRBV25-1 ASEGTGGQKLF
NA TRBV28 ASSPRQPTGYT
NA TRBV10-3 AIRTRGSSGANVLT
NA TRBV7-8 ASSLGGANTGELF
TRBD2 TRBV4-1 ASSPRLAGGPAYEQY
TRBD2 TRBV28 ASSLTSGGARDTQY
NA TRBV11-2 ASSLVGVRAWIETQY
NA TRBV10-1 ASSPQGTGELF
TRBD2 TRBV18 ASSPTGGGFTDTQY
NA TRBV27 ASSLFLAWGGTDTQY
TRBD2 TRBV6-5 ASRTSGKYNEQF
TRBD1 TRBV6-5 ASSYQGQVSGELF
TRBD1 TRBV7-2 ASSLAGGDYGYT
TRBD2 TRBV5-6 ASSLPGGTDTQY
NA TRBV13 ASRGVTPYEQY
NA TRBV28 AGSAGPRGDEQY
TRBD1 TRBV6-1 ASRRQGNSNQPQH
NA TRBV5-5 ASSLVLSTNEKLF
NA TRBV2 ASSALLEAF
NA TRBV10-3 AISEARQNYGYT
NA TRBV7-9 ASSLEEESYEQY
NA TRBV29-1 SVETSEVYEQF
NA TRBV11-2 ASSPTSGSKTQY